This T cell receptor (beta chain) was retrieved from a study of blood T cell repertoires in COVID-19. About the study: T cells, B-cell-depleted T cells, or PBMCs provided the cDNA or gDNA that served as material.

The CDR3 consists of 18 residues. From germline, CDR1 is SGHTA and CDR2 FQGNSA. V was clipped by 4 bases and J by 0 bases; unmatched bases: 11. Clones were read by immunoSEQ multiplex PCR, and TCRdb kept only the in-frame ones, dropping some. The table records about 170,000 clones, approximately 85% of them present only once. The sequencing sample was made of peripheral blood. This receptor was identified in a woman of 80 years or more with COVID-19, enrolled during active disease. V is TRBV7-2 and J is TRBJ2-3; 9 bases match TRBD2. The CDR3 spells CASSSHQISGGSTDTQYF. Written as DNA, the CDR3 is TGTGCCAGCAGCTCACACCAAATTAGCGGGGGTAGCACAGATACGCAGTATTTT.